A selection of T cell receptor beta chains follows, all from one sample in a study of cytomegalovirus exposure and HLA in healthy donors. The method was immunoSEQ multiplex PCR; TCRdb's version includes in-frame clones alone and lacks a portion of them. This table holds 150,000 to 200,000 clones, approximately 78% found once. The sequencing sample was made of PBMCs. Receptors originate from a male donor in good health and CMV-seropositive. The CDR3 runs from the conserved cysteine through the conserved F or W. D genes are given only for firm matches. The listing skips clone size in some rows; elsewhere it reads once, few, many or a size class.

v_call	j_call	d_call	clone_size	cdr3_nt	cdr3_aa
TRBV5-4	TRBJ1-2	NA	NA	TGTGCCACAGTGGGGGCAGAGACTTACTATGGCTACACCTTC	CATVGAETYYGYTF
TRBV7-9	TRBJ1-1	NA	NA	TGTGCCAGCAGCGCAGCCGGGAGCGGAAACACTGAAGCTTTCTTT	CASSAAGSGNTEAFF
TRBV5-1	TRBJ2-2	TRBD2	NA	TGCGCCAGCAGCCTAACTAGCGTCAACACCGGGGAGCTGTTTTTT	CASSLTSVNTGELFF
TRBV7-2	TRBJ1-1	NA	NA	TGTGCCATCCTATTACCCCAGGGGAGGGACTATGAAGCTTTCTTT	CAILLPQGRDYEAFF
TRBV7-2	TRBJ1-1	NA	few	TGTGCCAGCAGCTTAGGGGGGGGGCAGGGGACTGAAGCTTTCTTT	CASSLGGGQGTEAFF
TRBV15	TRBJ2-5	TRBD2	NA	TGTGCCACCAGCAACAGCGGGGGGGCGCAGACCCAGTACTTC	CATSNSGGAQTQYF
TRBV30	TRBJ1-2	NA	NA	TGTGCCTGGGCCCCTTCGCGGGGGACTCTCTATGGCTACACCTTC	CAWAPSRGTLYGYTF
TRBV10-2	TRBJ2-1	TRBD2	NA	TGCGCCAGCAGTGAGATCCCTAGCGGGAGGAAGAATGAGCAGTTCTTC	CASSEIPSGRKNEQFF
TRBV9	TRBJ1-1	NA	NA	TGTGCCAGCAGCCTTTTAGGGGCCCCACTGCACACTGAAGCTTTCTTT	CASSLLGAPLHTEAFF
TRBV5-4	TRBJ2-7	TRBD2	few	TGTGCCAGCAGCCGGGGACTAGCGGGATACGAGCAGTACTTC	CASSRGLAGYEQYF
TRBV9	TRBJ1-5	TRBD1	NA	TGTGCCAGCAGCGTAGGAGTGACAGGGGACCAGCCCCAGCATTTT	CASSVGVTGDQPQHF
TRBV2	TRBJ2-5	NA	NA	TGTGCCAGCAGTGAACCCAGGGGAAGAGTAGAGACCCAGTACTTC	CASSEPRGRVETQYF
TRBV5-1	TRBJ2-5	TRBD1	NA	TGCGCCAGCAGCTCGACAGGGTGGGAGACCCAGTACTTC	CASSSTGWETQYF
TRBV5-6	TRBJ1-1	NA	NA	TGTGCCAGCAGCTTGTACAGACCGAACACTGAAGCTTTCTTT	CASSLYRPNTEAFF
TRBV7-9	TRBJ2-7	NA	once	TGTGCCAGCAGCTTAGAATCCGTCTACGAGCAGTACTTC	CASSLESVYEQYF
TRBV4-1	TRBJ2-1	TRBD2	NA	TGCGCCAGCAGCCACGGGACTAGCGGGTGGGGCTCCTACAATGAGCAGTTCTTC	CASSHGTSGWGSYNEQFF
TRBV19	TRBJ2-3	TRBD1	NA	TGTGCCAGTAGTATGAGGGGGCAAGGACAGCCCCAGTATTTT	CASSMRGQGQPQYF
TRBV7-9	TRBJ1-2	TRBD1	few	TGTGCCAGCAGCTTGACAGGGTGGTATGGCTACACCTTC	CASSLTGWYGYTF
TRBV28	TRBJ2-7	TRBD2	NA	TGTGCCAGCAGTTTATCCGAGGGACTAGCGGGAGGGCGGGTGGGCTACGAGCAGTACTTC	CASSLSEGLAGGRVGYEQYF
TRBV28	TRBJ1-4	NA	NA	TGTGCCAGCAGGCACCGGGGGGCGAAGTTTCTTTATGAAAAACTGTTTTTT	CASRHRGAKFLYEKLFF
TRBV5-1	TRBJ1-2	TRBD1	NA	TGCGCCAGCAGCTGGACAGGGGAGCAGGGTGGCTACACCTTC	CASSWTGEQGGYTF
TRBV10-1	TRBJ2-1	NA	NA	TGCGCCAGCAGCCCGGGAATCTACAATGAGCAGTTCTTC	CASSPGIYNEQFF
TRBV7-2	TRBJ1-5	TRBD1	NA	TGTGCCAGCAGCGGCCGGGACAGGGTCAAACATTTT	CASSGRDRVKHF
TRBV29-1	TRBJ2-2	NA	NA	TGCAGCGTTAAAGACTTTTCCGGGGAGCTGTTTTTT	CSVKDFSGELFF
TRBV7-6	TRBJ2-2	NA	NA	TGTGCCAGCAGCTCCCGCCGGTGGAACACCGGGGAGCTGTTTTTT	CASSSRRWNTGELFF
TRBV18	TRBJ2-1	NA	NA	TGTGCCAGCTCACCACAGGCAGGGGAACCCAATGAGCAGTTCTTC	CASSPQAGEPNEQFF
TRBV28	TRBJ2-7	NA	NA	TGTGCCAGCAGGATTACAGCCGCTCCGTATTACGAGCAGTACTTC	CASRITAAPYYEQYF
TRBV2	TRBJ1-1	NA	NA	TGTGCCAGCAGTGTTGGTCGACAATCTCGTGAAGCTTTCTTT	CASSVGRQSREAFF
TRBV6-6	TRBJ2-5	TRBD2	NA	TGTGCCAGCAGTCGACTAGCGGGAGGGGGGACCCAGTACTTC	CASSRLAGGGTQYF
TRBV29-1	TRBJ1-4	NA	once	TGCAGCGTTGTGGGGGCGCGGACTGAAAAACTGTTTTTT	CSVVGARTEKLFF
TRBV30	TRBJ2-6	NA	NA	TGTGCCTGGGATACTACAAGGTTGGCTTACTCTGGGGCCAACGTCCTGACTTTC	CAWDTTRLAYSGANVLTF
TRBV19	TRBJ2-6	TRBD1	NA	TGTGCCAGTACTCCCAGGGACAGGGGATCTGGGGCCAACGGCCTGACTTTC	CASTPRDRGSGANGLTF
TRBV18	TRBJ1-1	NA	NA	TGTGCCAGCTCACCAGGAGGAGCGGTCCGGAACACTGAAGCTTTCTTT	CASSPGGAVRNTEAFF
TRBV2	TRBJ2-5	NA	once	TGTGCCAGCAGTGAACGTTGGCAGCAAGAGACCCAGTACTTC	CASSERWQQETQYF
TRBV10-2	TRBJ1-1	NA	NA	TGCGCCAGCAAGGGACTGAGGAACACTGAAGCTTTCTTT	CASKGLRNTEAFF
TRBV5-1	TRBJ1-1	TRBD1	NA	TGCGCCAGCAGCTTGGCCGGACAGGGGGCGCGGAGTTACACTGAAGCTTTCTTT	CASSLAGQGARSYTEAFF
TRBV27	TRBJ1-5	TRBD1	few	TGTGCCAGCAGTTTAGGGGGTCAGGGGGTTTGGCAGCCCCAGCATTTT	CASSLGGQGVWQPQHF
TRBV6-5	TRBJ2-7	TRBD1	NA	TGTGCCAGCAGTCCGGGACAGGGCTTATACGAGCAGTACTTC	CASSPGQGLYEQYF
TRBV7-2	TRBJ1-4	TRBD1	NA	TGTGCCAGCAGCTTCCGGACAGGGCGCGGTGAAAAACTGTTTTTT	CASSFRTGRGEKLFF
TRBV5-4	TRBJ2-2	TRBD2	NA	TGTGCCAGCAGACGTGGACTAGCGGGGGGAAACACCGGGGAGCTGTTTTTT	CASRRGLAGGNTGELFF
TRBV5-4	TRBJ1-1	NA	NA	TGTGCCAGCAGCTTGGCAGGGAACACTGAAGCTTTCTTT	CASSLAGNTEAFF
TRBV9	TRBJ2-4	NA	NA	TGTGCCAGCAGCGTGAGCCAGGGGGGTCGAAACATTCAGTACTTC	CASSVSQGGRNIQYF
TRBV5-1	TRBJ2-3	TRBD1	NA	TGCGCCAGCAGCTTGGCGGGGACAGGCACAGATACGCAGTATTTT	CASSLAGTGTDTQYF
TRBV18	TRBJ2-7	TRBD1	NA	TGTGCCAGCTCACCACCGATGGCAGGGGGCCTATACGAGCAGTACTTC	CASSPPMAGGLYEQYF
TRBV7-2	TRBJ1-5	TRBD1	NA	TGTGCCAGCAGCTCGGGACAGGGGGCGCAAAAGCCCCAGCATTTT	CASSSGQGAQKPQHF
TRBV5-6	TRBJ1-3	NA	few	TGTGCCAGCAGCTTGGTTGGGGAGGACACCATATATTTT	CASSLVGEDTIYF
TRBV7-9	TRBJ1-2	TRBD1	few	TGTGCCAGCAGCTTAGGGCGCAGGGGGCTGGATGGCTACACCTTC	CASSLGRRGLDGYTF
TRBV28	TRBJ1-1	NA	NA	TGTGCCAGCAGTTCGGAGGGCCGGGAAGCTTTCTTT	CASSSEGREAFF
TRBV28	TRBJ2-1	TRBD2	NA	TGTGCCAGCAAAGGCGGGGGGTCCTACAATGAGCAGTTCTTC	CASKGGGSYNEQFF
TRBV5-5	TRBJ2-5	TRBD1	NA	TGTGCCAGCAGCTGGGGACAGGGGAGCGAGACCCAGTACTTC	CASSWGQGSETQYF
TRBV9	TRBJ1-1	NA	NA	TGTGCCAGCAGCGACCCCCGGGGAGGGACGTTCACCGAAGCTTTCTTT	CASSDPRGGTFTEAFF
TRBV18	TRBJ1-4	NA	NA	TGTGCCAGCTCACCACAGTCGGCGGCAACTAATGAAAAACTGTTTTTT	CASSPQSAATNEKLFF
TRBV29-1	TRBJ2-4	TRBD1	NA	TGCAGCGTAGACACAGGGGGCTCAGGGAACATTCAGTACTTC	CSVDTGGSGNIQYF
TRBV30	TRBJ1-5	NA	NA	TGTGCCTGGAGTCGTCAGACAGCAAATCAGCCCCAGCATTTT	CAWSRQTANQPQHF
TRBV20-1	TRBJ1-1	NA	NA	TGCAGTGCTACTCGAGACAGCGAAGCTTTCTTT	CSATRDSEAFF